This T cell receptor beta chain was identified in a study of T cells in pancreatic ductal adenocarcinoma. Method: immunoSEQ multiplex PCR; TCRdb's copy keeps in-frame clones and lacks some. Here the sample spans approximately 18,000 clones, about nine tenths being singletons. Trimming took 0 bases from V and 7 from J, leaving 9 bases between them. The germline V gene has CDR1 MNHEY and CDR2 SVGAGI. This CDR3 comprises 14 residues. The selected patients with pancreatic ductal adenocarcinoma had surgery but no neoadjuvant therapy. The sequenced material came from PBMCs. The TCR was taken from a human donor with pancreatic ductal adenocarcinoma. The rearrangement joins TRBV6-5 to TRBJ1-4; D unresolved. In DNA form, the CDR3 reads TGTGCCAGCAGTTACTCAACGAACGGTGAAAAACTGTTTTTT. Amino acid sequence: CASSYSTNGEKLFF.